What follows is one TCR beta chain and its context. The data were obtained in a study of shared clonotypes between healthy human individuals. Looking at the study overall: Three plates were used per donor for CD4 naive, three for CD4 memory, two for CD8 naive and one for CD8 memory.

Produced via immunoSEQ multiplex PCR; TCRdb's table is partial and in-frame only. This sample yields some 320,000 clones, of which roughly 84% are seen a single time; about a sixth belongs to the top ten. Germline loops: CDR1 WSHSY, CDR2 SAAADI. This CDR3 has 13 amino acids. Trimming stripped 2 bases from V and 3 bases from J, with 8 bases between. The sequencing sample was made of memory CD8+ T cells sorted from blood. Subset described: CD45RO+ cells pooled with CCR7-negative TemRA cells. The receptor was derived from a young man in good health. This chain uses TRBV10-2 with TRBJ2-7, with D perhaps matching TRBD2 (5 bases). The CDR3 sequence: CASSEVSGYEQYF. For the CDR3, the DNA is TGCGCCAGCAGTGAGGTGAGCGGCTACGAGCAGTACTTC.